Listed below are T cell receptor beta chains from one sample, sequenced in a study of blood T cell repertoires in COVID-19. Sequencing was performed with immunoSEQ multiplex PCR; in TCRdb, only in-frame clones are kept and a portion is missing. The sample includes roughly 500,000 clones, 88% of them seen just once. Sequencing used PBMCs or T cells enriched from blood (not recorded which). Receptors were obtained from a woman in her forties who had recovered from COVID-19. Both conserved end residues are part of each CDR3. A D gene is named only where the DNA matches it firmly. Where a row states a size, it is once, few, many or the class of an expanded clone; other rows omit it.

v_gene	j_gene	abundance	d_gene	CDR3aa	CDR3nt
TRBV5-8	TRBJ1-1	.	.	CASSLVGGGNTEAFF	TGTGCCAGCAGCTTGGTGGGCGGAGGGAACACTGAAGCTTTCTTT
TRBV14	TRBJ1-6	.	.	CASSQESLRGNGRRNSPLHF	TGTGCCAGCAGCCAAGAATCCTTGAGGGGGAACGGCCGCAGAAATTCACCCCTCCACTTT
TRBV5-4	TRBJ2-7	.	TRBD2	CASSLGVGLAGEKQYF	TGTGCCAGCAGCTTGGGGGTGGGACTAGCGGGAGAGAAGCAGTACTTC
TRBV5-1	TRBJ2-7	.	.	CASSRLPGGGRQPYEQYF	TGCGCCAGCAGCCGACTCCCTGGGGGGGGCCGGCAGCCCTACGAGCAGTACTTC
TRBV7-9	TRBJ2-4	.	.	CASSLRGSGNKNIQYF	TGTGCCAGCAGCTTAAGAGGGAGCGGTAATAAAAACATTCAGTACTTC
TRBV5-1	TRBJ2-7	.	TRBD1	CASSVTGGSYEQYF	TGCGCCAGCAGCGTTACAGGGGGCAGCTACGAGCAGTACTTC
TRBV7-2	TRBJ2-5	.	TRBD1	CASSDRGRETQYF	TGTGCCAGCAGCGACAGGGGGCGTGAGACCCAGTACTTC
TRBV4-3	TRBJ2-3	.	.	CASSQDGSDTDTQYF	TGCGCCAGCAGCCAAGACGGGAGTGATACAGATACGCAGTATTTT
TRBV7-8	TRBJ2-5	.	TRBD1	CASSSQGAGETQYF	TGTGCCAGCAGCTCCCAGGGGGCCGGTGAGACCCAGTACTTC
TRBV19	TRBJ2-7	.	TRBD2	CASSIATGEGKQYF	TGTGCCAGTAGTATAGCGACGGGGGAGGGCAAGCAGTACTTC
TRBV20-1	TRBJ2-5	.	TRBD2	CSASKIPSGRRETQYF	TGCAGTGCTAGTAAAATCCCTAGCGGGAGGCGAGAGACCCAGTACTTC
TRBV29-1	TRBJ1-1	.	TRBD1	CSVAGQSATEAFF	TGCAGCGTTGCGGGACAGTCGGCCACTGAAGCTTTCTTT
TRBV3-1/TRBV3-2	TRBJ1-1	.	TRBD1	CASSQGPDREDTEAFF	TGTGCCAGCAGCCAAGGCCCAGACAGGGAGGACACTGAAGCTTTCTTT
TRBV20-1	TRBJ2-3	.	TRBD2	CSASDRTSGRLADTQYF	TGCAGTGCTAGTGACCGGACTAGCGGGAGGTTAGCAGATACGCAGTATTTT
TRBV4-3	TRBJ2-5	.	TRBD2	CASSQDSGGTTQETQYF	TGCGCCAGCAGCCAAGATTCGGGCGGGACTACGCAAGAGACCCAGTACTTC
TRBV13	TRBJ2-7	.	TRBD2	CASSLPGLAGRPYEQYF	TGTGCCAGCAGCTTACCCGGACTAGCGGGACGGCCCTACGAGCAGTACTTC
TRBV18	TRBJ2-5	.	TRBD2	CASSEGLAGVRETQYF	TGTGCCAGCTCAGAAGGACTAGCGGGAGTCAGAGAGACCCAGTACTTC
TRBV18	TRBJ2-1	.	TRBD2	CASSQTGTSGRSSYNEQFF	TGTGCCAGCTCACAAACCGGGACTAGCGGGAGGAGCTCCTACAATGAGCAGTTCTTC
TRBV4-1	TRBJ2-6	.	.	CASSPRRVLGNSGANVLTF	TGCGCCAGCAGCCCAAGGAGGGTTCTTGGGAACTCTGGGGCCAACGTCCTGACTTTC
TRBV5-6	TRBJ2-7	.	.	CASNRRERSYEQYF	TGTGCCAGCAACCGCCGCGAACGCTCCTACGAGCAGTACTTC
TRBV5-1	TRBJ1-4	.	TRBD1	CASSFRGENEKLFF	TGCGCCAGCAGCTTCAGGGGGGAGAATGAAAAACTGTTTTTT
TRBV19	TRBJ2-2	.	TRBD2	CASSIEGLVTGELFF	TGTGCCAGTAGTATAGAGGGACTAGTCACCGGGGAGCTGTTTTTT
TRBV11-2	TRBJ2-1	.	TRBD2	CASSLGLSGKYNEQFF	TGTGCCAGCAGCTTAGGTCTTAGCGGGAAGTACAATGAGCAGTTCTTC
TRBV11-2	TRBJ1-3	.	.	CASSLILARPSGNTIYF	TGTGCCAGCAGCTTAATATTGGCCAGGCCATCTGGAAACACCATATATTTT
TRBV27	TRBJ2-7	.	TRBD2	CASSLGTSGGSYEQYF	TGTGCCAGCAGTTTGGGGACTAGCGGAGGCTCCTACGAGCAGTACTTC
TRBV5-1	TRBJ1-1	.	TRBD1	CASSFQGAGTEAFF	TGCGCCAGCAGCTTTCAGGGGGCGGGCACTGAAGCTTTCTTT
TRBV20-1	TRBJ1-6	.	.	CSARSAALHF	TGCAGTGCTAGATCTGCGGCCCTCCACTTT
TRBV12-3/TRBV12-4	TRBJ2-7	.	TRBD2	CASRRTSGYEQYF	TGTGCCAGCCGACGGACTAGCGGCTACGAGCAGTACTTC
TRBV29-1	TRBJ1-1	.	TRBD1	CSVAGTGWALDTEAFF	TGCAGCGTTGCCGGGACAGGGTGGGCCCTGGACACTGAAGCTTTCTTT
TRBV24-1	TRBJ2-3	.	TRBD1	CATSDPTGEEGDTQYF	TGTGCCACCAGTGACCCGACAGGGGAGGAGGGAGATACGCAGTATTTT
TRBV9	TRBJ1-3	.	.	CASSVDKGDTIYF	TGTGCCAGCAGCGTAGATAAGGGGGACACCATATATTTT
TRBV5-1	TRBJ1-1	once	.	CASSGAEGPGEAFF	TGCGCCAGCAGCGGGGCGGAGGGCCCGGGGGAAGCTTTCTTT
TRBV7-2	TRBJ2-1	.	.	CASSLYRGEYNEQFF	TGTGCCAGCAGCTTATATCGCGGAGAATACAATGAGCAGTTCTTC